The clone carrying this T cell receptor beta chain was detected once. The antigen is not known. Per germline, CDR1 SGHTA and CDR2 FQGNSA. The CDR3 covers 19 residues. Trimming at V came to 4 bases and at J to 4 bases, leaving 15 bases not matched to a gene. PCR amplification relied on 60 Vbeta primers (plus 13 Jbeta primers). Generated by immunoSEQ multiplex PCR, the TCRdb table keeps only in-frame clones and is missing some. This sample has some 99,000 clones, with under 85% found just once. The data were obtained in a study of cytomegalovirus exposure and HLA in healthy donors. Study observations and caveats: The later analysis indicated that the majority of CMV-associated TCR beta chains appeared HLA-restricted. Another analysis was done later, and it associated roughly 15,000 TCR beta sequences with HLA alleles at 0.05 false discovery rate. Apart from CMV serostatus, no immune exposure information was available.

The sequence came from a woman between 45 and 60 years old in good health and CMV-seropositive. Sequenced: PBMCs. V is TRBV7-2 and J is TRBJ2-3; TRBD2 matches 12 bases. In nucleotides, the CDR3 is TGTGCCAGCAGCTCCTCAGGACTAGCGGGGAACCTCGGGGCAGATACGCAGTATTTT. Protein: CASSSSGLAGNLGADTQYF.